The 20 T cell receptor beta chains listed next were all sequenced from one sample in a study of blood T cell repertoires in COVID-19. Sequenced by immunoSEQ multiplex PCR; TCRdb stores in-frame clones only, minus some. The data contain hundreds of thousands of clones, 85% to 90% of them singletons. Sample: PBMCs or T cells enriched from blood (not recorded which). The source is a woman in her fifties or sixties with acute COVID-19.

The chain recombines TRBV7-9 with TRBJ2-7, with TRBD1 matching over 7 bases. The CDR3 is 14 amino acids. The germline CDR1 and CDR2 sequences are SEHNR and FQNEAQ (reference sequence). Trimming took 5 bases from V and 2 from J; bases not matched to a gene: 6. DNA of the CDR3: TGTGCCAGCAGCCCATCCGGGACAGCCTACGAGCAGTACTTC. Residues: CASSPSGTAYEQYF. The complete variable domain, with remaining parts taken from reference TRBV7-9 and TRBJ2-7, reads DTGVSQNPRHKITKRGQNVTFRCDPISEHNRLYWYRQTLGQGPEFLTYFQNEAQLEKSRLLSDRFSAERPKGSFSTLEIQRTEQGDSAMYLCASSPSGTAYEQYFGPGTRLTVT.

The rearrangement uses TRBV7-2 and TRBJ2-5; TRBD2 agrees at 10 bases. V shed 5 bases, J shed 6 bases, and the junction held 12 bases outside the gene matches. This CDR3 has 16 residues. From germline, CDR1 is SGHTA and CDR2 FQGNSA. The CDR3 bases are TGTGCCAGCAGCATCCACCGGGGACTAGCGATCCAGACCCAGTACTTC. Its protein is CASSIHRGLAIQTQYF.

The chain couples TRBV6-6 to TRBJ1-3, with TRBD1 matching over 9 bases. The CDR3 has 15 residues. Germline lookup yields CDR1 MNHNY and CDR2 SVGAGI (reference sequence). Trimming cost V 5 bases and J 1 base; bases outside gene matches: 3. As DNA, the CDR3 is TGTGCCAGCAGTCTACAGGGGGCGTCTGGAAACACCATATATTTT. This encodes CASSLQGASGNTIYF.

The genes are TRBV30 and TRBJ2-5, with TRBD1 identical over 10 bases. V lost 8 bases, J lost 5 bases, and 11 bases stayed unmatched. The CDR3 consists of 14 residues. Looked up from germline, CDR1 is GTSNPN and CDR2 is SVGIG (reference sequence). CDR3 residues: CAGDRGLTLETQYF. Written as DNA, the CDR3 is TGTGCCGGTGACAGGGGGCTAACGTTGGAGACCCAGTACTTC.

This chain connects TRBV6-5 to TRBJ2-7; 15 bases line up with TRBD2. The V gene end was trimmed by 6 bases and the J gene end by 12 bases; junction bases not matched to a gene: 6. CDR1 MNHEY and CDR2 SVGAGI come from the germline V gene. The CDR3 covers 13 residues. The CDR3 here is CASREGLAGGPYF. As DNA, the CDR3 is TGTGCCAGCAGGGAGGGACTAGCGGGAGGTCCGTACTTC.

The CDR3 region is CASRTDRVYGYTF. CDR3 in DNA: TGTGCCAGCAGGACCGACAGGGTTTATGGCTACACCTTC. The rearrangement uses TRBV12-3 or TRBV12-4 and TRBJ1-2, with TRBD1 matching over 7 bases. Unmatched junction bases numbered 6, after V lost 6 bases and J lost 5 bases. The length of the CDR3 is 13 residues.

The V and J genes are TRBV30 and TRBJ1-3; weak D call: TRBD1 (5 bases). The CDR3 extends over 13 amino acids. The V gene's germline CDR1 is GTSNPN and CDR2 SVGIG (reference sequence). V shed 2 bases and J shed 4 bases, with 9 bases lying between them. The CDR3 region has the DNA TGTGCCTGGAGTAAGGGGTTCGGAAACACCATATATTTT. As protein: CAWSKGFGNTIYF.

The V call is TRBV19, the J call TRBJ2-2; a possible D gene is TRBD1 (5 bases). CDR3 length: 17 residues. Trimming stripped 6 bases from V and 4 bases from J, with 21 bases between. In germline, CDR1 is LNHDA, CDR2 SQIVND (reference sequence). CDR3 nucleotide sequence: TGTGCCAGTAGCCGTAGGTCATCAGGGTCGGGCACCGGGGAGCTGTTTTTT. It encodes CASSRRSSGSGTGELFF. Full variable domain (remainder filled in from reference TRBV19 and TRBJ2-2): DGGITQSPKYLFRKEGQNVTLSCEQNLNHDAMYWYRQDPGQGLRLIYYSQIVNDFQKGDIAEGYSVSREKKESFPLTVTSAQKNPTAFYLCASSRRSSGSGTGELFFGEGSRLTVL.

The rearrangement uses TRBV9 and TRBJ1-3, with D hard to call. V dropped 0 bases and J dropped 4 bases, with 11 bases sitting between them. CDR3 length equals 15 residues. Per germline, CDR1 SGDLS and CDR2 YYNGEE. This chain's CDR3 is CASSVDRDWGNTIYF. DNA of the CDR3: TGTGCCAGCAGCGTAGATCGGGATTGGGGAAACACCATATATTTT. The whole variable domain, filled in from reference TRBV9 and TRBJ1-3, reads DSGVTQTPKHLITATGQRVTLRCSPRSGDLSVYWYQQSLDQGLQFLIQYYNGEERAKGNILERFSAQQFPDLHSELNLSSLELGDSALYFCASSVDRDWGNTIYFGEGSWLTVV.

This chain joins TRBV6-5 and TRBJ1-2; D uncertain. The CDR3 covers 14 residues. V was clipped by 5 bases and J by 4 bases, with 14 bases between them. Germline-derived CDR1 and CDR2 are MNHEY and SVGAGI. The CDR3 DNA sequence: TGTGCCAGCAGTCTCGGCGGCCCCCCCTATGGCTACACCTTC. Translation: CASSLGGPPYGYTF.

V and J are TRBV27 and TRBJ2-7; TRBD1 matches 9 bases. V lost 2 bases, J lost 7 bases, and 15 bases stayed unmatched. Germline V gives CDR1 MNHEY, CDR2 SMNVEV (reference sequence). The CDR3 contains 17 residues. CDR3 amino acids: CASSLTGAQGALSEQYF. DNA of the CDR3: TGTGCCAGCAGTTTAACCGGGGCACAGGGGGCGCTGAGTGAGCAGTACTTC.

The chain links TRBV19 to TRBJ2-3; D is perhaps TRBD1 (6 bases). Trimming took 5 bases from V and 4 from J, leaving 16 bases between them. The germline gives CDR1 LNHDA, CDR2 SQIVND (reference sequence). The CDR3 has 15 residues. As DNA, the CDR3 is TGTGCCAGTAGTCCCGACAGGAATTCCGCAGATACGCAGTATTTT. This codes for CASSPDRNSADTQYF.

This chain uses TRBV19 with TRBJ1-1; D remains unclear. Germline loops: CDR1 LNHDA, CDR2 SQIVND (reference sequence). Trimming took off 7 bases at V and 3 bases at J, with 15 bases between the two ends. The CDR3 is 14 amino acids. CDR3 amino acids: CASKMLSSDTEAFF. The CDR3 DNA is TGTGCCAGTAAGATGCTGTCAAGCGACACTGAAGCTTTCTTT.

The chain has TRBV7-3 and TRBJ1-2; 7 nucleotides align to TRBD1. The CDR3 is 13 residues long. Looked up from germline, CDR1 is SGHTA and CDR2 is FQGTGA. Trimming removed 5 bases from V and 4 bases from J; junction bases left unmatched: 4. In nucleotides, the CDR3 is TGTGCCAGCAGCCCAGGGGGTTCCTATGGCTACACCTTC. It translates to CASSPGGSYGYTF.

CDR3 in DNA: TGTGCCAGTAAGTCGCAGGGCAATCAGCCCCAGCATTTT. This gives the protein CASKSQGNQPQHF. The V gene is TRBV19, the J gene TRBJ1-5; no clear D. CDR3 length equals 13 residues. Per the germline V gene, CDR1 is LNHDA and CDR2 is SQIVND (reference sequence). V gave up 7 bases and J gave up 2 bases, with 9 bases separating them. Full variable domain (rest looked up from reference TRBV19 and TRBJ1-5): DGGITQSPKYLFRKEGQNVTLSCEQNLNHDAMYWYRQDPGQGLRLIYYSQIVNDFQKGDIAEGYSVSREKKESFPLTVTSAQKNPTAFYLCASKSQGNQPQHFGDGTRLSIL.

V and J are TRBV3-1 (or the pseudogene TRBV3-2) and TRBJ1-4; the D gene is possibly TRBD1 (5 bases). The length of the CDR3 is 15 residues. From germline, CDR1 is LGHDT and CDR2 YNNKEL (reference sequence). Trimming removed 2 bases from V and 7 bases from J, with 14 bases in between. The CDR3 loop is CASSQLGVFGEKLFF. The CDR3, as DNA: TGTGCCAGCAGCCAACTAGGGGTGTTTGGTGAAAAACTGTTTTTT.

The V gene is TRBV2, the J gene TRBJ2-7; 7 nucleotides match TRBD2. This CDR3 is built from 15 residues. V lost 8 bases and J lost 1; bases outside the gene matches: 11. Per the germline V gene, CDR1 is SNHLY and CDR2 is FYNNEI. The CDR3 here is CASAPRGGNSYEQYF. As DNA, the CDR3 is TGTGCCAGCGCCCCCCGGGGAGGGAATTCCTACGAGCAGTACTTC. Based on the CDR3 plus reference TRBV2 and TRBJ2-7, the full variable domain is EPEVTQTPSHQVTQMGQEVILRCVPISNHLYFYWYRQILGQKVEFLVSFYNNEISEKSEIFDDQFSVERPDGSNFTLKIRSTKLEDSAMYFCASAPRGGNSYEQYFGPGTRLTVT.

This clone has a single count. The V gene is TRBV3-1 (or the pseudogene TRBV3-2), the J gene TRBJ1-2; D remains unclear. The CDR3 contains 16 residues. V lost 1 base, J lost 4 bases, and 16 bases lay in between. Germline V gene lookup returns CDR1 LGHDT and CDR2 YNNKEL (reference sequence). The DNA for the CDR3 is TGTGCCAGCAGCCAAGCGGTGGTAGCCCACCTCTATGGCTACACCTTC. It translates to CASSQAVVAHLYGYTF.

A few counts support this clone. The chain is built from TRBV5-1 and TRBJ2-7; 7 nucleotides agree with TRBD1. This CDR3 spans 14 amino acids. Germline lookup yields CDR1 SGHRS and CDR2 YFSETQ. The V and J ends lost 4 bases and 2 bases, in that order; junction bases with no gene match: 6. CDR3 sequence: CASSPTGNPYEQYF. DNA of the CDR3: TGCGCCAGCAGCCCGACAGGGAACCCCTACGAGCAGTACTTC.

The rearrangement links TRBV2 to TRBJ1-1, with 7 bases aligning to TRBD1. Trimming took 6 bases from V and 0 from J; bases not matched to a gene: 1. Germline CDR1 reads SNHLY; CDR2 reads FYNNEI. The CDR3 loop spans 13 amino acids. CDR3 protein: CASRGQMNTEAFF. CDR3 in DNA: TGTGCCAGCAGGGGACAGATGAACACTGAAGCTTTCTTT.